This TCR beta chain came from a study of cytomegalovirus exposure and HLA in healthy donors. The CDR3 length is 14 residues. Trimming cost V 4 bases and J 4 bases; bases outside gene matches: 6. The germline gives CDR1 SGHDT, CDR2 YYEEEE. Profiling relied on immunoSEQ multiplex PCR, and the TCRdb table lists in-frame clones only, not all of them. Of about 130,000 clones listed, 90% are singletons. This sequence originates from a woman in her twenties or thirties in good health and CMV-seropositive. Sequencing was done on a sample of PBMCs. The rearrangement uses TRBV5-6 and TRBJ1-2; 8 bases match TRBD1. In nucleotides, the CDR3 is TGTGCCAGCAGCCCGGACAGGGATATCTATGGCTACACCTTC. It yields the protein CASSPDRDIYGYTF.